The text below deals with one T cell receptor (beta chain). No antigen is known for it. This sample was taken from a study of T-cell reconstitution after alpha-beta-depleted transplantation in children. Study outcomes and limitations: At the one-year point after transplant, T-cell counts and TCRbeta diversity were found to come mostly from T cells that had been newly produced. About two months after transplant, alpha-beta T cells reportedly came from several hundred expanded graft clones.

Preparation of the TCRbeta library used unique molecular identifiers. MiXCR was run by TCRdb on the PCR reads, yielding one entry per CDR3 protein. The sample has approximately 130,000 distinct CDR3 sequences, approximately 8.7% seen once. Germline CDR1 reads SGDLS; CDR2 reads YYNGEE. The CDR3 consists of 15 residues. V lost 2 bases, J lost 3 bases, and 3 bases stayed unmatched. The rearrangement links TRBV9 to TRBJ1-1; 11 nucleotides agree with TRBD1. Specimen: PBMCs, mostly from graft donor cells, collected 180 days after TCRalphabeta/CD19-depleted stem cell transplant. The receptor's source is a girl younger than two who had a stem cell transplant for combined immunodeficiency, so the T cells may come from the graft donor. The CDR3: CASSVRDRGDTEAFF. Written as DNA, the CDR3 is TGTGCCAGCAGCGTCCGGGACAGGGGGGACACTGAAGCTTTCTTT.